Listed below are T cell receptor beta chains from one sample, sequenced in a study of OX40 agonist ivuxolimab in advanced cancers. Here immunoSEQ multiplex PCR was the method, and the copy in TCRdb shows in-frame clones only, minus some. The sample carries around 95,000 clones, 90% recorded once. This specimen was CD4+ or CD8+ T cells sorted from blood, taken in a trial of the OX40 agonist ivuxolimab. These TCRs come from an adult with an advanced solid tumor such as melanoma, head and neck, liver or kidney cancer. Each CDR3 is given with its conserved first and last residue. The D gene is left open where the match is weak. Only some rows state a clone size, as once, few, many or a class for expanded clones.

J: TRBJ2-1
V: TRBV7-2
size: -
D: -
DNA: TGTGCCAGCAGCCCCACTACGTACAATGAGCAGTTCTTC
CDR3: CASSPTTYNEQFF

J: TRBJ2-3
V: TRBV5-1
size: -
D: -
DNA: TGCGCCAGCAGCTTGGCCCTGGGCCCAGATACGCAGTATTTT
CDR3: CASSLALGPDTQYF

J: TRBJ1-5
V: TRBV27
size: -
D: TRBD1
DNA: TGTGCCAGCAGCAGACAGGGGGCATCCGACAAGCATTTT
CDR3: CASSRQGASDKHF

J: TRBJ2-1
V: TRBV29-1
size: -
D: -
DNA: TGCAGCGTTGAATTCCCTCAGGCAGGGTTTGAGCAGTTCTTC
CDR3: CSVEFPQAGFEQFF

J: TRBJ1-5
V: TRBV2
size: -
D: TRBD1
DNA: TGTGCCAGCAGTGAAGGGACAGGTCGTCAGCCCCAGCATTTT
CDR3: CASSEGTGRQPQHF

J: TRBJ2-7
V: TRBV7-9
size: few
D: -
DNA: TGTGCCAGCAGCCGCCCCCCTGGCTACGAGCAGTACTTC
CDR3: CASSRPPGYEQYF

J: TRBJ1-4
V: TRBV5-4
size: -
D: -
DNA: TGTGCCAGCAGCCTGAGGGGTGAAAAACTGTTTTTT
CDR3: CASSLRGEKLFF

J: TRBJ2-5
V: TRBV11-3
size: -
D: TRBD2
DNA: TGTGCCAGCAGCGCGAGGAGCGGGAGCGAGACCCAGTACTTC
CDR3: CASSARSGSETQYF

J: TRBJ2-1
V: TRBV6-1
size: once
D: -
DNA: TGTGCCAGCAGGATTTTAAATGAGCAGTTCTTC
CDR3: CASRILNEQFF

J: TRBJ2-3
V: TRBV6-5
size: -
D: -
DNA: TGTGCCAGCACCATTACGGCCTCCACAGATACGCAGTATTTT
CDR3: CASTITASTDTQYF

J: TRBJ2-7
V: TRBV5-4
size: -
D: TRBD1
DNA: TGTGCCAGCAGCCAACGCGACAGGGGCCCCTACGAGCAGTACTTC
CDR3: CASSQRDRGPYEQYF

J: TRBJ2-3
V: TRBV18
size: -
D: TRBD2
DNA: TGTGCCAGCTCACCAGGCCTAAGCGGGGGGTCAGATACGCAGTATTTT
CDR3: CASSPGLSGGSDTQYF

J: TRBJ2-3
V: TRBV4-2
size: -
D: -
DNA: TGTGCCAGCAGCCAACGGACTTTCACAGATACGCAGTATTTT
CDR3: CASSQRTFTDTQYF

J: TRBJ2-1
V: TRBV6-5
size: once
D: TRBD1
DNA: TGTGCCAGCAGTTACCGGGACAGGGGACGTGAGCAGTTCTTC
CDR3: CASSYRDRGREQFF

J: TRBJ2-3
V: TRBV10-3
size: few
D: -
DNA: TGTGCCATCAGTGAGAATAGCGGAGGAACCGATACGCAGTATTTT
CDR3: CAISENSGGTDTQYF

J: TRBJ2-3
V: TRBV19
size: -
D: -
DNA: TGTGCCAGTAGTATTCTGGTGGGGGGAGATACGCAGTATTTT
CDR3: CASSILVGGDTQYF

J: TRBJ2-1
V: TRBV7-8
size: -
D: -
DNA: TGTGCCAGCAGCTTAATAATAGAGGCAGAGCAGTTCTTC
CDR3: CASSLIIEAEQFF

J: TRBJ2-7
V: TRBV6-5
size: -
D: TRBD2
DNA: TGTGCCAGCAGTGGACCTAGCGGACCCTCCTACGAGCAGTACTTC
CDR3: CASSGPSGPSYEQYF

J: TRBJ2-5
V: TRBV13
size: -
D: TRBD1
DNA: TGTGCCAGCAGCGGTACAGGGGGCCTTGAGACCCAGTACTTC
CDR3: CASSGTGGLETQYF

J: TRBJ2-5
V: TRBV28
size: -
D: TRBD1
DNA: TGTGCCAGCAGTTCCTCGGGACAGGGTTGGCAAGAGACCCAGTACTTC
CDR3: CASSSSGQGWQETQYF

J: TRBJ2-2
V: TRBV19
size: -
D: TRBD1
DNA: TGTGCCAGTAGTCCCGGGACAGCAAGAACGAACGGGGAGCTGTTTTTT
CDR3: CASSPGTARTNGELFF

J: TRBJ2-5
V: TRBV28
size: -
D: -
DNA: TGTGCCAGTGGGGAGAACCCTCAGCGGATGTCCCAGTACTTC
CDR3: CASGENPQRMSQYF

J: TRBJ2-4
V: TRBV27
size: -
D: TRBD2
DNA: TGTGCCAGCAGTTTATGGCACACCGGGACTAGGTACAAAAACATTCAGTACTTC
CDR3: CASSLWHTGTRYKNIQYF

J: TRBJ2-3
V: TRBV7-9
size: -
D: -
DNA: TGTGCCAGCAGCTTAGGAGCGTTGGGTCCCACAGATACGCAGTATTTT
CDR3: CASSLGALGPTDTQYF

J: TRBJ2-1
V: TRBV5-4
size: -
D: -
DNA: TGTGCCAGCAGCTCGCCGGGACCCCGGGGCAATGAGCAGTTCTTC
CDR3: CASSSPGPRGNEQFF

J: TRBJ2-2
V: TRBV30
size: -
D: TRBD2
DNA: TGTGCCTGGAGTGTGGGACTAGCGGGAGTCGGGGACACCGGGGAGCTGTTTTTT
CDR3: CAWSVGLAGVGDTGELFF

J: TRBJ2-1
V: TRBV7-9
size: -
D: -
DNA: TGTGCCAGCGCCCGGAGGGGGACACTCGACAATGAGCAGTTCTTC
CDR3: CASARRGTLDNEQFF

J: TRBJ2-1
V: TRBV9
size: -
D: -
DNA: TGTGCCAGCAGCGTAACGGGAAGTGAGTACAATGAGCAGTTCTTC
CDR3: CASSVTGSEYNEQFF

J: TRBJ1-3
V: TRBV30
size: -
D: -
DNA: TGTGCCTGGAGTGGGACAGATGGAAACACCATATATTTT
CDR3: CAWSGTDGNTIYF

J: TRBJ1-1
V: TRBV6-1
size: -
D: TRBD1
DNA: TGTGCCAGCAGTGGGATCACCGGGACAGCTATGAACACTGAAGCTTTCTTT
CDR3: CASSGITGTAMNTEAFF

J: TRBJ1-1
V: TRBV5-1
size: -
D: -
DNA: TGCGCCAGCAGGGAAAGACAGATCTCCACTGAAGCTTTCTTT
CDR3: CASRERQISTEAFF

J: TRBJ1-5
V: TRBV5-1
size: -
D: -
DNA: TGCGCCAGCAGCCCCGGGGCGAGGGACAATCAGCCCCAGCATTTT
CDR3: CASSPGARDNQPQHF

J: TRBJ1-1
V: TRBV25-1
size: once
D: TRBD1
DNA: TGTGCCAGCAGTGCCGGGACAGGGGTGGCTTTCTTT
CDR3: CASSAGTGVAFF

J: TRBJ1-1
V: TRBV18
size: -
D: -
DNA: TGTGCCAGCTCACCAAGTCCAGCGAACACTGAAGCTTTCTTT
CDR3: CASSPSPANTEAFF

J: TRBJ1-1
V: TRBV7-9
size: -
D: TRBD1
DNA: TGTGCCAGCAGCCGCGGACAGGGGGACACTGAAGCTTTCTTT
CDR3: CASSRGQGDTEAFF

J: TRBJ2-7
V: TRBV6-5
size: few
D: -
DNA: TGTGCCAGCACCGGGGGAACAGGGGCCCTCTACGAGCAGTACTTC
CDR3: CASTGGTGALYEQYF

J: TRBJ2-5
V: TRBV6-6
size: -
D: TRBD1
DNA: TGTGCCAGCAGTCGGATGACAGGGGCACAGACCCAGTACTTC
CDR3: CASSRMTGAQTQYF

J: TRBJ2-1
V: TRBV19
size: -
D: -
DNA: TGTGCCAGTACCCTCGCCGGGGGACCAGCGAACAATGAGCAGTTCTTC
CDR3: CASTLAGGPANNEQFF

J: TRBJ1-1
V: TRBV11-2
size: -
D: -
DNA: TGTGCCAGCAGCAAAGACAGGTTAGGGGGGGCTGAAGCTTTCTTT
CDR3: CASSKDRLGGAEAFF

J: TRBJ2-1
V: TRBV18
size: -
D: TRBD2
DNA: TGTGCCAGCTCACCACTACCCGGGACTAGCATGGGAAATGAGCAGTTCTTC
CDR3: CASSPLPGTSMGNEQFF

J: TRBJ2-3
V: TRBV9
size: -
D: TRBD2
DNA: TGTGCCAGCAGCGTAACTAGCGGGGGTCCAGATACGCAGTATTTT
CDR3: CASSVTSGGPDTQYF

J: TRBJ2-1
V: TRBV6-6
size: -
D: TRBD2
DNA: TGTGCCAGCAGCCCGGGACTAGCGCCCAATGAGCAGTTCTTC
CDR3: CASSPGLAPNEQFF

J: TRBJ1-4
V: TRBV7-9
size: -
D: -
DNA: TGTGCCAGCAGCTTGGAACAGGCGGAAAAACTGTTTTTT
CDR3: CASSLEQAEKLFF

J: TRBJ2-3
V: TRBV7-6
size: -
D: -
DNA: TGTGCCAGCAGCTCGGGTCCCTCGAGCGATACGCAGTATTTT
CDR3: CASSSGPSSDTQYF

J: TRBJ2-5
V: TRBV5-1
size: -
D: TRBD2
DNA: TGCGCCAGCAGCTTGGGCCCAGCGGGGATTCAAGAGACCCAGTACTTC
CDR3: CASSLGPAGIQETQYF

J: TRBJ1-5
V: TRBV6-1
size: -
D: -
DNA: TGTGCCAGCAGTGAAGCCTCGTGGGGGGTGCGCAATCAGCCCCAGCATTTT
CDR3: CASSEASWGVRNQPQHF

J: TRBJ1-2
V: TRBV5-1
size: -
D: TRBD1
DNA: TGCGCCAGCAGCTTGGAAGGGGACAGGGGGCGCGATGGCTACACCTTC
CDR3: CASSLEGDRGRDGYTF

J: TRBJ2-3
V: TRBV19
size: -
D: -
DNA: TGTGCCAGTGGGCGCGGAGGGAGCACAGATACGCAGTATTTT
CDR3: CASGRGGSTDTQYF

J: TRBJ2-7
V: TRBV6-1
size: -
D: TRBD2
DNA: TGTGCCAGCAGTGGACATTTAGCGGGAACAGGAGATGAGCAGTACTTC
CDR3: CASSGHLAGTGDEQYF

J: TRBJ2-7
V: TRBV7-3
size: once
D: TRBD2
DNA: TGTGCCAGCAGCCCCGCTAGCGGGGACGAGCAGTACTTC
CDR3: CASSPASGDEQYF

J: TRBJ1-2
V: TRBV6-5
size: -
D: -
DNA: TGTGCCAGCACAAAAGGGACGGCTAACTATGGCTACACCTTC
CDR3: CASTKGTANYGYTF